This entry lists 22 T cell receptor beta chains sequenced from one sample in a study of T cell responses to AZD1222 COVID-19 vaccine. Sequenced by immunoSEQ multiplex PCR; TCRdb stores in-frame clones only, minus some. The sample records 90,000 to 130,000 clones, around 92% being singletons. This material consisted of peripheral blood, taken on day 0 of AZD1222 vaccination. The receptor set was obtained from an adult in good health.

The chain recombines TRBV2 with TRBJ2-3; D assignment may be TRBD1 or TRBD2 (6 bases each). There are 14 residues in the CDR3. Germline V lookup: CDR1 SNHLY, CDR2 FYNNEI. V lost 8 bases to trimming and J lost 6 bases, with 18 bases between them. This chain's CDR3 is CASGDGGPPDTQYF. The CDR3 DNA sequence: TGTGCCAGCGGCGACGGGGGCCCTCCGGATACGCAGTATTTT. Using reference TRBV2 and TRBJ2-3 for the parts outside the CDR3, the full variable domain is EPEVTQTPSHQVTQMGQEVILRCVPISNHLYFYWYRQILGQKVEFLVSFYNNEISEKSEIFDDQFSVERPDGSNFTLKIRSTKLEDSAMYFCASGDGGPPDTQYFGPGTRLTVL.

The V call is TRBV5-5, the J call TRBJ1-2; no clear D. The CDR3 has 18 amino acids. Trimming removed 4 bases at V and 1 base at J, with 23 bases between. Germline assignment: CDR1 SGHKS and CDR2 YYEKEE (reference sequence). CDR3 protein: CASSQRMMQEIINYGYTF. In DNA, the CDR3 is TGTGCCAGCAGCCAGAGGATGATGCAGGAAATTATTAACTATGGCTACACCTTC.

The chain joins TRBV2 to TRBJ1-5, with a weak D call TRBD1 (5 bases). The ends were cut back, 7 bases at V and 2 bases at J, with 9 bases in the middle. The CDR3 is 13 residues long. CDR1 SNHLY and CDR2 FYNNEI come from the germline V gene. This CDR3 is CASIRDRNQPQHF. The CDR3 DNA follows: TGTGCCAGCATCAGGGATCGCAATCAGCCCCAGCATTTT. Together with reference TRBV2 and TRBJ1-5, the CDR3 gives the full variable domain: EPEVTQTPSHQVTQMGQEVILRCVPISNHLYFYWYRQILGQKVEFLVSFYNNEISEKSEIFDDQFSVERPDGSNFTLKIRSTKLEDSAMYFCASIRDRNQPQHFGDGTRLSIL.

V usage is TRBV5-1 and J usage is TRBJ1-6; D perhaps matches TRBD1 (5 bases). Germline V lookup: CDR1 SGHRS, CDR2 YFSETQ. The CDR3 covers 15 residues. The V and J ends lost 0 bases and 6 bases respectively, with 10 bases between them. CDR3 protein: CASSLVWGSNSPLHF. The CDR3 DNA reads as TGCGCCAGCAGCTTGGTGTGGGGGAGTAATTCACCCCTCCACTTT.

The chain combines TRBV4-1 with TRBJ1-1; D may be TRBD1 (5 bases). Germline CDR1 MGHRA, CDR2 YSYEKL. This CDR3 is built from 15 residues. V was cut by 1 base and J by 5 bases, with 14 bases left in between. CDR3 sequence: CASSQGAAGRTEAFF. Here the CDR3 DNA reads TGCGCCAGCAGCCAAGGGGCGGCAGGGAGGACTGAAGCTTTCTTT.

V and J are TRBV28 and TRBJ2-5; TRBD1 aligns across 7 bases. This CDR3 has 14 amino acids. CDR1 is MDHEN, CDR2 SYDVKM, per germline. Unmatched junction bases numbered 6, after V lost 3 bases and J lost 5 bases. The CDR3, as DNA: TGTGCCAGCAGTTTGGATAGGGGGCCCGAGACCCAGTACTTC. Its protein is CASSLDRGPETQYF.

The chain couples TRBV10-3 to TRBJ1-1; perhaps TRBD1 as D (5 bases). CDR3 length: 15 amino acids. V was pared by 4 bases and J by 1 base, with 13 bases between. From germline, CDR1 is ENHRY and CDR2 SYGVKD. CDR3 DNA: TGTGCCATCAGTGCGGTCTGGGACGGGAACACTGAAGCTTTCTTT. It codes for CAISAVWDGNTEAFF.

The CDR3 sequence: CASSEPGGAKNEQFF. In DNA form, the CDR3 reads TGTGCCAGCAGTGAGCCGGGGGGGGCTAAGAATGAGCAGTTCTTC. The chain links TRBV27 to TRBJ2-1; TRBD2 agrees at 8 bases. Germline CDR1 is MNHEY and CDR2 is SMNVEV (reference sequence). J lost 7 bases, V lost 5 bases, and 10 bases had no gene match. CDR3 length: 15 amino acids.

The V call is TRBV4-1, the J call TRBJ1-1; D gene ambiguous. Trimming cost V 5 bases and J 5 bases, with 12 bases left between them. CDR3 length: 13 amino acids. In germline, CDR1 is MGHRA, CDR2 YSYEKL. The CDR3 region is CASSTQVGTEAFF. The CDR3 DNA reads as TGCGCCAGCAGCACCCAAGTGGGAACTGAAGCTTTCTTT.

This chain joins TRBV24-1 and TRBJ1-1; TRBD1 agrees at 11 bases. The germline V gene has CDR1 KGHDR and CDR2 SFDVKD. The CDR3 runs to 15 residues. With 7 bases clipped from V and 3 bases from J, the junction kept 6 bases outside the gene matches. In nucleotides, the CDR3 is TGTGCCACCAGAGGGGACAGGGGGTGGGACACTGAAGCTTTCTTT. It yields the protein CATRGDRGWDTEAFF.

This sequence joins TRBV28 and TRBJ2-5, with 8 bases aligning to TRBD2. Looked up from germline, CDR1 is MDHEN and CDR2 is SYDVKM. The CDR3 contains 15 residues. Germline trimming cut 7 bases from V and 3 bases from J; bases unmatched to any gene: 10. The CDR3 DNA reads TGTGCCAGCACCCCCGGGGGGGAGGGAGAAGAGACCCAGTACTTC. Translated: CASTPGGEGEETQYF.

V is TRBV28 and J is TRBJ1-2, with TRBD1 matching 10 bases. V trimming: 5 bases; J trimming: 5 bases; junction bases outside the gene matches: 11. The V gene's germline CDR1 is MDHEN and CDR2 SYDVKM. The CDR3 totals 16 residues. CDR3 sequence reads: CASSPGQGTAGYGYTF. CDR3 coding DNA: TGTGCCAGCAGTCCGGGACAGGGGACAGCAGGGTATGGCTACACCTTC.

The V call is TRBV13, the J call TRBJ1-5; D might be TRBD1 (5 bases). V lost 0 bases and J lost 3, with 9 bases in between. The CDR3 contains 15 residues. Per the germline V gene, CDR1 is PRHDT and CDR2 is FYEKMQ (reference sequence). The CDR3 coding sequence is TGTGCCAGCAGCTTAGGTAGAGGGGCCAATCAGCCCCAGCATTTT. Translated: CASSLGRGANQPQHF.

The chain links TRBV13 to TRBJ1-1; 9 nucleotides align to TRBD1. The CDR3 is 15 residues long. V lost 5 bases and J lost 5; bases outside the gene matches: 9. The germline gives CDR1 PRHDT, CDR2 FYEKMQ (reference sequence). CDR3 in amino acids: CASSTGGTRRTEAFF. DNA for the CDR3: TGTGCCAGCAGCACAGGGGGCACCCGGCGAACTGAAGCTTTCTTT.

Details on this clone: Other DNA sequences within the sample encode an identical CDR3. The chain combines TRBV6-1 with TRBJ2-1, with D unresolved. CDR1 is MNHNS and CDR2 is SASEGT in the germline V gene. This CDR3 has 12 residues. Trimming took 0 bases from V and 3 from J, leaving 0 bases between them. The CDR3 sequence is CASSEAYNEQFF. CDR3 bases: TGTGCCAGCAGTGAAGCCTACAATGAGCAGTTCTTC.

The V gene is TRBV10-1, the J gene TRBJ1-2; D possibly corresponds to TRBD1 (5 bases). The V and J ends lost 5 bases and 4 bases respectively, with 11 bases between them. Germline V CDR1 and CDR2: WNHNN, SYGVQD (reference sequence). The CDR3 spans 13 residues. The CDR3 DNA reads TGCGCCAGCAGTCAGGGTTCGGGCTATGGCTACACCTTC. Its translation: CASSQGSGYGYTF.

CDR3: CASSLQGAFF. CDR3 in DNA: TGTGCCAGCAGCCTCCAGGGAGCTTTCTTT. The chain has TRBV7-7 and TRBJ1-1; possible D gene TRBD1, 5 bases. The germline V gene has CDR1 SSHAT and CDR2 FNYEAQ (reference sequence). Trimming removed 5 bases from V and 10 bases from J, with 8 bases in between. The CDR3 covers 10 residues.

V usage is TRBV7-2 and J usage is TRBJ1-1, with D possibly being TRBD1 (6 bases). This CDR3 comprises 14 residues. Germline CDR1 reads SGHTA; CDR2 reads FQGNSA. V dropped 5 bases and J dropped 6 bases, with 16 bases sitting between them. CDR3 DNA sequence: TGTGCCAGCAGCCCCGCTCTGGGGGCAGCTGAAGCTTTCTTT. This gives the protein CASSPALGAAEAFF.

This chain uses TRBV18 with TRBJ1-6; no definite D call. V gave up 3 bases and J gave up 5 bases, with 8 bases separating them. The CDR3 runs 14 residues. CDR1 and CDR2 from the germline V gene are KGHSH and LQKENI. The CDR3 region has the DNA TGTGCCAGCTCACCGGGTTCCGATAATTCACCCCTCCACTTT. This sequence encodes CASSPGSDNSPLHF.

V is TRBV5-4 and J is TRBJ1-2; D remains ambiguous. V was pared by 4 bases and J by 1 base, with 11 bases between. The CDR3 length is 14 residues. Germline CDR1 and CDR2: SGHNT and YYREEE (reference sequence). The CDR3 nucleotides are TGTGCCAGCAGCCCGGTAGGGATTAACTATGGCTACACCTTC. Protein sequence: CASSPVGINYGYTF.

The J gene is TRBJ2-5, the V gene TRBV9; D may correspond to TRBD1 or TRBD2 (6 bases each). This CDR3 region has 15 residues. Germline-derived CDR1 and CDR2 are SGDLS and YYNGEE. Trimming took off 5 bases at V and 0 bases at J, with 14 bases between the two ends. CDR3 in amino acids: CASSRLGGYQETQYF. The DNA of the CDR3 is TGTGCCAGCAGTCGACTAGGGGGGTACCAAGAGACCCAGTACTTC.

The chain has TRBV27 and TRBJ1-4, with TRBD1 matching 11 bases. The CDR3 loop spans 18 amino acids. With 8 bases clipped from V and 0 bases from J, the junction kept 11 bases outside the gene matches. The germline gives CDR1 MNHEY, CDR2 SMNVEV (reference sequence). The CDR3 nucleotides are TGTGCCAGCGTTCCCCCCGGGACAGGGGGGCCAACTAATGAAAAACTGTTTTTT. It encodes CASVPPGTGGPTNEKLFF.